A single sample gave rise to the 20 T cell receptor beta chains below, sequenced in a study of cytomegalovirus exposure and HLA in healthy donors. The PCR employed 60 Vbeta primers together with 13 Jbeta primers. Generated by immunoSEQ multiplex PCR, the TCRdb table keeps only in-frame clones and is missing some. Among tens of thousands of clones listed, 82% were seen once. The sample consisted of PBMCs. These receptors were collected from a woman aged 18-30 years in good health and CMV-seropositive.

The DNA of the CDR3 is TGTGCCACCCGAACCGGGACTTGGAGTCCTAATGAGCAGTTCTTC. This encodes CATRTGTWSPNEQFF. V and J are TRBV19 and TRBJ2-1, with D possibly matching TRBD2 (6 bases). The CDR3 contains 15 residues. V lost 10 bases, J lost 7 bases, and 23 bases lay in between. CDR1 LNHDA and CDR2 SQIVND come from the germline V gene (reference sequence).

CDR3 sequence reads: CASSQDEGESTDTQYF. As DNA, the CDR3 is TGTGCCAGCAGCCAAGATGAGGGGGAAAGCACAGATACGCAGTATTTT. The chain uses TRBV4-2 and TRBJ2-3; D perhaps matches TRBD1 (6 bases). This CDR3 is 16 amino acids long. The germline V and J ends were trimmed by 0 bases and 0 bases, with 10 bases remaining between them. Germline assignment: CDR1 LGHNA and CDR2 YNFKEQ.

The chain carries TRBV10-3 and TRBJ1-4; 10 bases align to TRBD1. From germline, CDR1 is ENHRY and CDR2 SYGVKD. V gave up 0 bases and J gave up 6 bases; unmatched junction bases: 4. The CDR3 spans 16 residues. The CDR3 loop is CAISESRDRGYEKLFF. As DNA, the CDR3 is TGTGCCATCAGTGAGTCGAGGGACAGGGGTTATGAAAAACTGTTTTTT.

This rearrangement joins TRBV15 to TRBJ1-6; 7 bases are a match to TRBD1. The germline CDR1 and CDR2 sequences are LNHNV and YYDKDF (reference sequence). The length of the CDR3 is 12 residues. V gave up 6 bases and J gave up 7 bases; unmatched junction bases: 0. The chain's CDR3 is CATRQGNSPLHF. The CDR3 coding sequence is TGTGCCACCAGACAGGGGAATTCACCCCTCCACTTT. The full variable domain, completed using reference TRBV15 and TRBJ1-6, is DAMVIQNPRYQVTQFGKPVTLSCSQTLNHNVMYWYQQKSSQAPKLLFHYYDKDFNNEADTPDNFQSRRPNTSFCFLDIRSPGLGDTAMYLCATRQGNSPLHFGNGTRLTVT.

This clone was seen more than once but under ten times. The chain links TRBV19 to TRBJ1-4, with D unresolved. The CDR3 spans 15 residues. V was cut by 5 bases and J by 0 bases, with 10 bases left in between. The germline V gene has CDR1 LNHDA and CDR2 SQIVND (reference sequence). The CDR3 DNA reads as TGTGCCAGTAGTTTAAACGGTGCAACTAATGAAAAACTGTTTTTT. It codes for CASSLNGATNEKLFF.

The chain uses TRBV5-4 and TRBJ2-1, with D maybe TRBD2 (5 bases). Trimming took 4 bases from V and 1 from J, leaving 15 bases between them. This CDR3 spans 16 amino acids. Germline V lookup: CDR1 SGHNT, CDR2 YYREEE (reference sequence). CDR3 nucleotide sequence: TGTGCCAGCAGCCCCCCCTCGGGGAGTTCCTACAATGAGCAGTTCTTC. Translation gives CASSPPSGSSYNEQFF.

This clone was observed once. The chain combines TRBV18 with TRBJ2-3; 9 nucleotides match TRBD2. The germline gives CDR1 KGHSH, CDR2 LQKENI. The CDR3 consists of 13 residues. V was clipped by 5 bases and J by 4 bases; unmatched bases: 1. CDR3 DNA sequence: TGTGCCAGCTCAAGGACTAGCGCAGATACGCAGTATTTT. As protein: CASSRTSADTQYF.

The chain employs TRBV4-1 and TRBJ1-1; D is uncertain. This CDR3 is 15 amino acids long. V was pared by 3 bases and J by 3 bases, with 14 bases between. Germline assignment: CDR1 MGHRA and CDR2 YSYEKL. The CDR3: CASSHFLTSDTEAFF. The CDR3 DNA follows: TGCGCCAGCAGCCACTTTCTGACAAGTGACACTGAAGCTTTCTTT.

This rearrangement joins TRBV27 to TRBJ2-3, with D unclear. V was pared by 6 bases and J by 3 bases, with 10 bases between. The germline CDR1 and CDR2 sequences are MNHEY and SMNVEV (reference sequence). This CDR3 contains 13 residues. The CDR3 spells CASRAHATDTQYF. Here the CDR3 DNA reads TGTGCCAGCAGAGCCCACGCTACAGATACGCAGTATTTT.

The rearrangement joins TRBV19 to TRBJ2-7; 9 positions match TRBD2. The germline V gene encodes CDR1 LNHDA and CDR2 SQIVND (reference sequence). V shed 3 bases and J 0 bases; nucleotides not matched to a gene: 9. The CDR3 is 17 residues long. The CDR3 bases are TGTGCCAGTAGTATCAGGGGTAGCGGGAGCCTCTCCTACGAGCAGTACTTC. Translating it yields CASSIRGSGSLSYEQYF.

This chain connects TRBV4-1 to TRBJ2-1; 10 bases match TRBD2. The junction had 14 bases not matched to a gene; V was cut back by 3 bases and J by 9 bases. Germline CDR1 is MGHRA and CDR2 is YSYEKL. This CDR3 region has 17 residues. CDR3 bases: TGCGCCAGCAGCCAGGGACTAGCGAAGGTTATTGGTGGTGAGCAGTTCTTC. Its protein is CASSQGLAKVIGGEQFF.

Turning to this clone: The junction shows a germline mismatch at one end, possibly a read error. This chain links TRBV7-9 with TRBJ2-5; maybe TRBD1 (6 bases). There are 16 residues in the CDR3. CDR1 is SEHNR, CDR2 FQNEAQ, per germline (reference sequence). CDR3 DNA sequence: TGTTCCAGCAGCTCCGGCCCCCCAGGGGTCCAAGAGACCCAGTACTTC. It specifies CSSSSGPPGVQETQYF. The complete variable domain, with remaining parts taken from reference TRBV7-9 and TRBJ2-5, reads DTGVSQNPRHKITKRGQNVTFRCDPISEHNRLYWYRQTLGQGPEFLTYFQNEAQLEKSRLLSDRFSAERPKGSFSTLEIQRTEQGDSAMYLCSSSSGPPGVQETQYFGPGTRLLVL.

The J gene is TRBJ2-1, the V gene TRBV19; TRBD2 aligns across 8 bases. CDR1 and CDR2 from the germline V gene are LNHDA and SQIVND (reference sequence). V lost 9 bases, J lost 8 bases, and 12 bases stayed unmatched. This CDR3 is built from 14 residues. CDR3 nucleotides: TGTGCCAGCTCGGGACTAGGAGGTAAGGATGAGCAGTTCTTC. Translated, it gives CASSGLGGKDEQFF.

J is TRBJ1-2 and V is TRBV4-3; the match to TRBD1 covers 10 bases. V lost 0 bases and J lost 2; bases outside the gene matches: 3. The CDR3 extends over 16 amino acids. Germline CDR1 LGHNA, CDR2 YSLEER. In DNA form, the CDR3 reads TGCGCCAGCAGCCAAGAGACGACAGGGGGCAACTATGGCTACACCTTC. This gives the protein CASSQETTGGNYGYTF.

This rearrangement joins TRBV5-1 to TRBJ2-3, with a tentative D call TRBD2 (6 bases). Per the germline V gene, CDR1 is SGHRS and CDR2 is YFSETQ. CDR3 length: 15 amino acids. V was trimmed by 2 bases and J by 0 bases, leaving 10 bases between them. This CDR3 is CASSFSGTSTDTQYF. CDR3 in DNA: TGCGCCAGCAGCTTTAGCGGAACGAGCACAGATACGCAGTATTTT. The entire variable domain, with the rest obtained from reference TRBV5-1 and TRBJ2-3, is as follows: KAGVTQTPRYLIKTRGQQVTLSCSPISGHRSVSWYQQTPGQGLQFLFEYFSETQRNKGNFPGRFSGRQFSNSRSEMNVSTLELGDSALYLCASSFSGTSTDTQYFGPGTRLTVL.

The gene calls are TRBV11-2 and TRBJ2-1; the match to TRBD2 covers 11 bases. With 5 bases clipped from V and 5 bases from J, the junction kept 2 bases outside the gene matches. The CDR3 extends over 14 amino acids. Germline assignment: CDR1 SGHAT and CDR2 FQNNGV. This CDR3 reads CASSRLAGNNEQFF. CDR3 nucleotides: TGTGCCAGCAGCCGACTAGCGGGAAACAATGAGCAGTTCTTC.

The rearrangement joins TRBV7-9 to TRBJ2-3, with 9 bases identical to TRBD2. The CDR3 extends over 16 amino acids. Germline V gene data show CDR1 as SEHNR and CDR2 as FQNEAQ (reference sequence). The trim removed 2 bases at V and 5 bases at J, leaving 8 bases unmatched. CDR3 loop: CASSLPPSGARDTQYF. The CDR3 region has the DNA TGTGCCAGCAGCTTACCCCCTAGCGGGGCCCGAGATACGCAGTATTTT.

The chain couples TRBV28 to TRBJ1-1; D remains unclear. CDR3 size: 11 residues. CDR1 MDHEN and CDR2 SYDVKM come from the germline V gene. V was trimmed by 8 bases and J by 1 base, leaving 5 bases between them. The CDR3 bases are TGTGCCAGCCATAGGAACACTGAAGCTTTCTTT. As protein: CASHRNTEAFF. The full variable domain, completed using reference TRBV28 and TRBJ1-1, is DVKVTQSSRYLVKRTGEKVFLECVQDMDHENMFWYRQDPGLGLRLIYFSYDVKMKEKGDIPEGYSVSREKKERFSLILESASTNQTSMYLCASHRNTEAFFGQGTRLTVV.

The chain uses TRBV19 and TRBJ1-1, with TRBD1 matching 9 bases. Per germline, CDR1 LNHDA and CDR2 SQIVND (reference sequence). This CDR3 is built from 16 residues. J gave up 6 bases and V 2 bases, and 10 bases lay outside the gene matches. CDR3 nucleotide sequence: TGTGCCAGTAGTATACAAGACGGGACAGGGAATGCTGAAGCTTTCTTT. It encodes CASSIQDGTGNAEAFF.

The rearrangement joins TRBV4-3 to TRBJ2-2; 7 bases match TRBD2. Germline trimming cut 3 bases from V and 5 bases from J; bases unmatched to any gene: 3. The CDR3 runs 14 residues. Germline CDR1 LGHNA, CDR2 YSLEER. CDR3 nucleotides: TGCGCCAGCAGCCAGCGGGAGACGACCGGGGAGCTGTTTTTT. This sequence encodes CASSQRETTGELFF.